This entry concerns a single TCR beta chain. The source of the sample is a study of low-dose radiotherapy and immunotherapy resistance in tumors. Study at large: Patients received cyclophosphamide 200 mg/m2 intravenously every two weeks, the day before radiation-immunotherapy.

From germline, CDR1 is MNHEY and CDR2 SVGAGI. There are 17 residues in the CDR3. Unmatched junction bases numbered 9, after V lost 0 bases and J lost 2 bases. Indicated time point: after trial treatment. Documented treatment: LDRT plus nivolumab, ipilimumab, low-dose cyclophosphamide and aspirin (RACIN trial). Donors received nivolumab, ipilimumab, aspirin, low-dose cyclophosphamide and low-dose radiotherapy. Eligibility criteria specified advanced solid malignancies devoid of tumor-infiltrating lymphocytes. TRAV- and TRBV-specific primers were used for first-strand cDNA, which covered alpha and beta chains. With a constant-region primer and a V-primer adapter, TCRs were subjected to roughly 18 PCR cycles of amplification. Amplifying the isolated mRNA was done by in vitro transcription. TCRdb passed the reads through MiXCR, listing each CDR3 protein once. The sample lists roughly 95,000 distinct CDR3 sequences, more than 20% seen once, with about 13% in the top ten.

The sample here was PBMCs, taken after low-dose radiotherapy plus immunotherapy. The chain is built from TRBV6-5 and TRBJ2-5; 7 bases match TRBD2. The source is a female donor with ovarian cancer. In DNA form, the CDR3 reads TGTGCCAGCAGTTACTCGATCCTAGCGGAGACACAAGAGACCCAGTACTTC. It yields the protein CASSYSILAETQETQYF.